The 13 T cell receptor beta chains given below trace back to one sample, sequenced in a study of Graves' ophthalmopathy and Graves' hyperthyroidism (dated by TCRdb to between 2018 and 2020). Sequenced using an Illumina HiSeq 2000. TCR beta CDR3 regions were amplified from RNA transcripts for repertoire sequencing. The first round was an RT-PCR using HTBI primers with the Qiagen OneStep RT-PCR kit, and this first round was followed by a second-round multiplex PCR, then size selection and purification. TCRdb passed the public sequencing reads through fastp at Q25 and MiXCR, retaining productive beta sequences. CDR3 protein duplicates are merged, each entry listing the most common genes and DNA. The sample has about 740,000 distinct CDR3 sequences on record, about 44% of them singletons. Approximately 43% of the sample is in the top ten clones. Sequences were obtained from peripheral blood. The receptors originated from an adult man with Graves' ophthalmopathy.

V usage is TRBV20-1 and J usage is TRBJ2-5; 7 positions match TRBD2. The CDR3 runs to 13 residues. CDR1 and CDR2 (germline): DFQATT, SNEGSKA (reference sequence). V was pared by 8 bases and J by 4 bases, with 10 bases of the junction left unmatched. The chain's CDR3 is CSPWKRGGETQYF. CDR3 DNA sequence: TGCAGTCCCTGGAAGCGGGGTGGAGAGACCCAGTACTTC.

The sample holds many counts of this clonotype. This rearrangement joins TRBV11-2 to TRBJ1-5; D remains unclear. V lost 6 bases to trimming and J lost 7 bases, with 13 bases between them. Germline CDR1 SGHAT, CDR2 FQNNGV. This CDR3 is built from 13 residues. CDR3 region: CASSPAWQQPQHF. CDR3 nucleotides: TGTGCCAGCAGTCCTGCCTGGCAGCAGCCCCAGCATTTT.

V usage is TRBV29-1 and J usage is TRBJ2-5; the D is unclear. The CDR3 is made up of 9 amino acids. V was shortened by 7 bases and J by 5 bases, with 5 bases between the two germline ends. Germline CDR1 is SQVTM and CDR2 is ANQGSEA. CDR3 sequence: CSAHETQYF. The CDR3, as DNA: TGCAGCGCGCACGAGACCCAGTACTTC.

This clonotype appeared many times. V usage is TRBV12-3 or TRBV12-4 and J usage is TRBJ2-7; TRBD1 matches at 7 bases. V was pared by 7 bases and J by 2 bases, with 8 bases of the junction left unmatched. CDR3 size: 14 residues. CDR3 region: CASTRTGSAYEQYF. CDR3 nucleotides: TGTGCCAGCACCCGGACAGGATCGGCCTACGAGCAGTACTTC.

V usage is TRBV29-1 and J usage is TRBJ2-5; D is possibly TRBD1 (6 bases). CDR1 is SQVTM, CDR2 ANQGSEA, per germline. The CDR3 runs 10 residues. V was pared by 6 bases and J by 7 bases, with 9 bases between. The CDR3 nucleotides are TGCAGCGTGGCGACAGGGACCCAGTACTTC. Its translation: CSVATGTQYF.

This clonotype was counted between two and nine times. This rearrangement joins TRBV7-2 to TRBJ2-2, with 10 bases aligning to TRBD2. V shed 5 bases, J shed 0 bases, and the junction held 0 bases outside the gene matches. Germline V gene data show CDR1 as SGHTA and CDR2 as FQGNSA. The CDR3 length is 15 residues. CDR3 amino acids: CASSGLAANTGELFF. The DNA of the CDR3 is TGTGCCAGCAGCGGACTAGCGGCGAACACCGGGGAGCTGTTTTTT.

The rearrangement links TRBV5-6 to TRBJ2-5, with D hard to call. V dropped 1 base and J dropped 7 bases, with 5 bases sitting between them. Germline V lookup: CDR1 SGHDT, CDR2 YYEEEE. This CDR3 comprises 11 residues. The CDR3 bases are TGTGCCAGCAGCTTGACGGGGACCCAGTACTTC. It yields the protein CASSLTGTQYF.

The sample holds many counts of this clonotype. The chain joins TRBV6-1 to TRBJ1-1; D gene uncertain. V was cut by 5 bases and J by 7 bases, with 11 bases left in between. CDR3 length: 12 amino acids. Germline V lookup: CDR1 MNHNS, CDR2 SASEGT. The CDR3 protein is CASSYGQSEAFF. As DNA, the CDR3 is TGTGCCAGCAGTTACGGGCAGAGTGAAGCTTTCTTT.

The chain recombines TRBV11-2 with TRBJ2-5; no clear D. V lost 6 bases, J lost 0 bases, and 17 bases lay in between. Germline CDR1 SGHAT, CDR2 FQNNGV. This CDR3 is 16 amino acids long. The CDR3 region is CASRDSRAMYQETQYF. CDR3 nucleotides: TGTGCCAGCAGAGACTCTCGCGCTATGTACCAAGAGACCCAGTACTTC.

This clonotype appeared many times. The V and J genes are TRBV24-1 and TRBJ2-5, with D unclear. In germline, CDR1 is KGHDR, CDR2 SFDVKD. Trimming took 4 bases from V and 7 from J, leaving 12 bases between them. There are 13 residues in the CDR3. The CDR3 bases are TGTGCCACCAGTGACCCGGCGGTCCGGACCCAGTACTTC. Encoded protein: CATSDPAVRTQYF.

This clonotype occurred many times. The chain is built from TRBV7-9 and TRBJ1-2; D is unresolved. The V end lost 5 bases, the J end lost 4 bases, and 17 bases lay between the germline ends. The V gene's germline CDR1 is SEHNR and CDR2 FQNEAQ (reference sequence). This CDR3 has 15 residues. The CDR3 DNA is TGTGCCAGCAGCCCCCCCGCAGGAAGAAGCTATGGCTACACCTTC. Translation gives CASSPPAGRSYGYTF.

V usage is TRBV5-6 and J usage is TRBJ1-1; D not certain. Germline lookup yields CDR1 SGHDT and CDR2 YYEEEE. The germline V and J ends were trimmed by 2 bases and 2 bases, with 19 bases remaining between them. The CDR3 totals 17 residues. CDR3 sequence (DNA): TGTGCCAGCAGCTTCCGTACGGTAAACACGGGAAACACTGAAGCTTTCTTT. Translation: CASSFRTVNTGNTEAFF.

This clonotype occurred many times. This chain connects TRBV6-1 to TRBJ1-2, with unresolved D. From germline, CDR1 is MNHNS and CDR2 SASEGT. The CDR3 contains 12 residues. The V gene lost 3 bases and the J gene lost 6 bases, with 8 bases spanning the gap. CDR3 sequence reads: CASSDLRDGYTF. DNA for the CDR3: TGTGCCAGCAGTGATTTACGAGATGGCTACACCTTC.